Included here is one T cell receptor beta chain sequence, with context. What it binds is not known. This table comes from immunoSEQ multiplex PCR, and its TCRdb copy is limited to in-frame clones, with some not included. This table holds nearly 25,000 clones, around 70% found once. Trimming removed 6 bases from V and 8 bases from J, with 13 bases in between. The CDR3 runs 12 residues. The entry originates in a study of vaccination effects on CD4 cells after COVID-19. ViraFEST assay sequencing came after antigen-specific CD4+ T cells were expanded with viral peptide pools. Having been cultured for about ten days, the cells underwent CD4+ T cell isolation. Participants got two doses of BNT162b2 or mRNA-1273 vaccine.

This specimen was CD4+ T cells from PBMCs cultured with SARS-CoV-2 spike peptides, taken after COVID-19 vaccination. This TCR was sampled from a human donor who received a COVID-19 vaccine. The chain has TRBV12-3 or TRBV12-4 and TRBJ1-2; a possible D gene is TRBD1 (6 bases). In DNA form, the CDR3 reads TGTGCCAGCAGGCTTACAGGGAGCGGCTACACCTTC. Translating it yields CASRLTGSGYTF.